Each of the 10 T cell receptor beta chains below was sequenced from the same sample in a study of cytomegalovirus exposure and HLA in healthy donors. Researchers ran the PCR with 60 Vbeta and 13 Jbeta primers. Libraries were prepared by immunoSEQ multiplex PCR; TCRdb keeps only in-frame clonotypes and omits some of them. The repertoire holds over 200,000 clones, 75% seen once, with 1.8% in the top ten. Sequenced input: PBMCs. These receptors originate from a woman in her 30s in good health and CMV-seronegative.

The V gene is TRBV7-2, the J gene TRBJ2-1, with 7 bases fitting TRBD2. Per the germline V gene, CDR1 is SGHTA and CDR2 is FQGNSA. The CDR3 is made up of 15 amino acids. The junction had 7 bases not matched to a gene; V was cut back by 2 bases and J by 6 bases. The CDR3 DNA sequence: TGTGCCAGCAGCTTATTTGCGGGAGTGATCAATGAGCAGTTCTTC. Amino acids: CASSLFAGVINEQFF.

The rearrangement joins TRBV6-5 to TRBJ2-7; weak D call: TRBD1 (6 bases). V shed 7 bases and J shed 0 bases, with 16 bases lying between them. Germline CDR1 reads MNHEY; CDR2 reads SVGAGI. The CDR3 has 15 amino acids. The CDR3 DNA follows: TGTGCCAGCACGAGACAGGCATTTCTCTCCTACGAGCAGTACTTC. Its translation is CASTRQAFLSYEQYF.

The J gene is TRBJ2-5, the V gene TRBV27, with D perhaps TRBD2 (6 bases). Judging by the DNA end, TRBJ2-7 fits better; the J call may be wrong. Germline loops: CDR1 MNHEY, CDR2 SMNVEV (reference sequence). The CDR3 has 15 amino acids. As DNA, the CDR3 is TGTGCCAGCAGTTCGATAGGCGGGGCGGGAAACGAGCAGTACTTC. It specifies CASSSIGGAGNEQYF.

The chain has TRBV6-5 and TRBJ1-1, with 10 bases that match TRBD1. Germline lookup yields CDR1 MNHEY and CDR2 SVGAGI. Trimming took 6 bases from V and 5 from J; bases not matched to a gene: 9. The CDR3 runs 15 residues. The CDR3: CASSRPGTGVTEAFF. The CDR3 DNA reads TGTGCCAGCAGCCGTCCCGGGACAGGGGTGACTGAAGCTTTCTTT.

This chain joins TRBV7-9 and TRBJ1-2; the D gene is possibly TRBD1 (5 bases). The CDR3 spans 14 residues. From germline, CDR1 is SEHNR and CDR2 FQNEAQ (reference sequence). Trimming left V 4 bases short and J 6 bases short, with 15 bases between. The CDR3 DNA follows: TGTGCCAGCAGCTCACCTTGGAGGGGCCATGGCTACACCTTC. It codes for CASSSPWRGHGYTF.

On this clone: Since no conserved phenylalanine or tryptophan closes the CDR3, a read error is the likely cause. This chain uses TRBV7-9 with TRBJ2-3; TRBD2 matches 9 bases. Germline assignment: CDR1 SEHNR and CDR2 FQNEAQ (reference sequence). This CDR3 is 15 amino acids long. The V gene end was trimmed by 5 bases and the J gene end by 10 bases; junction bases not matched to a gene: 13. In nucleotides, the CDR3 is TGTGCCAGCAGCATCTATAGCGGGAGTGCCGATGCGCAGTATCTT. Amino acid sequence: CASSIYSGSADAQYL.

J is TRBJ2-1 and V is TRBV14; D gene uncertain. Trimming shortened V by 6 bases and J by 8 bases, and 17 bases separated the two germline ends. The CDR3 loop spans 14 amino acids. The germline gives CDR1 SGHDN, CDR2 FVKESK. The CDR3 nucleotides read TGTGCCAGCAGACACGTCCCTAGTACACATGAGCAGTTCTTC. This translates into CASRHVPSTHEQFF.

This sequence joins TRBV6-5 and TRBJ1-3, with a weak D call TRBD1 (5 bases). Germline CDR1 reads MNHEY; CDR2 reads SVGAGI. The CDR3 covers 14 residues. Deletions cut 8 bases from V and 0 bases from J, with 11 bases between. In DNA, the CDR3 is TGTGCCAGCCTTTACGGGGGCTCTGGAAACACCATATATTTT. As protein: CASLYGGSGNTIYF.

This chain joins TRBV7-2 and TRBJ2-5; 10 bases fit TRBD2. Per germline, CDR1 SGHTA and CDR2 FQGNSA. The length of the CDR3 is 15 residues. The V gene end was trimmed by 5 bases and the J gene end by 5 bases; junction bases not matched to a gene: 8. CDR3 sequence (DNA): TGTGCCAGCAGCCTTGAGGGACTAGCGTACGAGACCCAGTACTTC. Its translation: CASSLEGLAYETQYF.

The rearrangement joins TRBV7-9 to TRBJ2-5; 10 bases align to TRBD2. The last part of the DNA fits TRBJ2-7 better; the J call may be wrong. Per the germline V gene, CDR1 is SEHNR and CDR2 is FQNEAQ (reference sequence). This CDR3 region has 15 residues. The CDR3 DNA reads TGTGCCAGCAGTAAAAGCGGGGGGGGCTCCTACGAGCAGTACTTC. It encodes CASSKSGGGSYEQYF.